This passage covers 7 T cell receptor beta chains from one sample sequenced in a study of identifying expanded T cells in peripheral blood. Libraries were prepared by immunoSEQ multiplex PCR; TCRdb keeps only in-frame clonotypes and omits some of them. This table has over 100,000 clones, about 88% appearing once. Sequenced: blood. These receptors all stem from a person aged 18-70 years in good health.

This sequence joins TRBV5-6 and TRBJ2-7; 10 positions match TRBD1. Trimming at V came to 4 bases and at J to 5 bases, leaving 15 bases not matched to a gene. This CDR3 comprises 17 residues. The germline CDR1 and CDR2 sequences are SGHDT and YYEEEE. In nucleotides, the CDR3 is TGTGCCAGCAGCCCCGGTAGGGGGCGGGACAGGGGACACGAGCAGTACTTC. Translated, it gives CASSPGRGRDRGHEQYF.

The chain carries TRBV5-4 and TRBJ2-5, with D possibly being TRBD1 (6 bases). Germline assignment: CDR1 SGHNT and CDR2 YYREEE (reference sequence). The CDR3 is made up of 13 amino acids. Trimming took off 2 bases at V and 2 bases at J, with 7 bases between the two ends. CDR3 residues: CASSLQGQETQYF. The CDR3 DNA sequence: TGTGCCAGCAGCTTACAGGGACAAGAGACCCAGTACTTC.

With respect to this clone: At one of its ends the junction is not consistent with the germline gene, which may arise from a read error. V usage is TRBV2 and J usage is TRBJ2-7; TRBD2 aligns across 7 bases. CDR3 size: 12 residues. Germline V CDR1 and CDR2: SNHLY, FYNNEI. The CDR3 spells CASSEMPSGKRF. Here the CDR3 DNA reads TGTGCCAGCAGTGAAATGCCTAGCGGAAAAAGATTC.

The rearrangement uses TRBV5-4 and TRBJ1-4; no firm D call. The length of the CDR3 is 13 residues. V was trimmed by 7 bases and J by 0 bases, leaving 7 bases between them. Germline V gives CDR1 SGHNT, CDR2 YYREEE (reference sequence). CDR3 nucleotide sequence: TGTGCCAGCCAAGATGCAACTAATGAAAAACTGTTTTTT. It is translated as CASQDATNEKLFF. The full variable domain, in which reference TRBV5-4 and TRBJ1-4 provide the parts outside the CDR3, is ETGVTQSPTHLIKTRGQQVTLRCSSQSGHNTVSWYQQALGQGPQFIFQYYREEENGRGNFPPRFSGLQFPNYSSELNVNALELDDSALYLCASQDATNEKLFFGSGTQLSVL.

V usage is TRBV19 and J usage is TRBJ1-6, with 7 bases lining up with TRBD1. This CDR3 region has 13 residues. CDR1 is LNHDA, CDR2 SQIVND, per germline (reference sequence). Trimming at V came to 9 bases and at J to 9 bases, leaving 8 bases not matched to a gene. CDR3 DNA: TGTGCCAGCAAGACAGGGAATCTTTCACCCCTCCACTTT. Residues: CASKTGNLSPLHF.

The J gene is TRBJ2-3, the V gene TRBV5-8, with 7 bases identical to TRBD1. J lost 3 bases, V lost 3 bases, and 7 bases had no gene match. This CDR3 has 15 residues. The germline V gene has CDR1 SGHTS and CDR2 YDEGEE. Written as DNA, the CDR3 is TGTGCCAGCAGCTCCGCAGGGGGTCGGACAGATACGCAGTATTTT. Translation: CASSSAGGRTDTQYF.

This chain connects TRBV7-8 to TRBJ1-6; 9 bases align to TRBD1. The germline V gene has CDR1 SGHVS and CDR2 FQNEAQ. This CDR3 has 15 amino acids. With V trimmed by 2 bases and J by 14 bases, 10 bases remained unmatched. In DNA, the CDR3 is TGTGCCAGCAGCTTAATGGGACAGGGCTCCCCGGCCCTCCACTTT. Amino acids: CASSLMGQGSPALHF.